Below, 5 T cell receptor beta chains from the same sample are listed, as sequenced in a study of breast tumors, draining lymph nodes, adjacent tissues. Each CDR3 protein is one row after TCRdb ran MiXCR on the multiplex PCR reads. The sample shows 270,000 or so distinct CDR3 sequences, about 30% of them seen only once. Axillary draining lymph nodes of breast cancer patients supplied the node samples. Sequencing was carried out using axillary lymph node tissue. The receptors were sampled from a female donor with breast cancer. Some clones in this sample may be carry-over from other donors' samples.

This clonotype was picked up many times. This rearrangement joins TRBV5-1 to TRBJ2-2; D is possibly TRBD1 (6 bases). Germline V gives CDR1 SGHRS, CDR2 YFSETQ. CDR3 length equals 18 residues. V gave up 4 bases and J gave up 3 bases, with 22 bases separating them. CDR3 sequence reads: CASSEHPRGFGDTGELFF. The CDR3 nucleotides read TGCGCCAGCAGCGAACACCCTAGGGGGTTCGGGGACACCGGGGAGCTGTTTTTT.

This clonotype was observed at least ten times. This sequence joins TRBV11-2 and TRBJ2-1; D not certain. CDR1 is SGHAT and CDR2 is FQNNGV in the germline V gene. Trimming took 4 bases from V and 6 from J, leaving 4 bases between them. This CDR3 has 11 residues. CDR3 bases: TGTGCCAGCAGCTCCATCAATGAGCAGTTCTTC. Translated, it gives CASSSINEQFF.

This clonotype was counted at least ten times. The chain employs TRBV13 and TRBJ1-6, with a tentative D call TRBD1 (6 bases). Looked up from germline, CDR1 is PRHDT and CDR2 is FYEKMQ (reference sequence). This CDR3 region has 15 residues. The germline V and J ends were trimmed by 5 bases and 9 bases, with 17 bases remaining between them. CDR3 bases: TGTGCCAGCAGCCAACGGGGGCAGCCAGGTTCACCCCTCCACTTT. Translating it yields CASSQRGQPGSPLHF. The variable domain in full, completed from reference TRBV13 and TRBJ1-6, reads AAGVIQSPRHLIKEKRETATLKCYPIPRHDTVYWYQQGPGQDPQFLISFYEKMQSDKGSIPDRFSAQQFSDYHSELNMSSLELGDSALYFCASSQRGQPGSPLHFGNGTRLTVT.

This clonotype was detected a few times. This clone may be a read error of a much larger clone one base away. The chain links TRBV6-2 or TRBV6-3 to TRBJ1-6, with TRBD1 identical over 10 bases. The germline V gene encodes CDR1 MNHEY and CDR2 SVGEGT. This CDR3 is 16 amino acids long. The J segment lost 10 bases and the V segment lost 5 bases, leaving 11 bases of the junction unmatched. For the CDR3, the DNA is TGTGCCAGCAGTCTTGACAGGGGGCGAGTGGGATCACCCCTCCACTTT. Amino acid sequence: CASSLDRGRVGSPLHF.

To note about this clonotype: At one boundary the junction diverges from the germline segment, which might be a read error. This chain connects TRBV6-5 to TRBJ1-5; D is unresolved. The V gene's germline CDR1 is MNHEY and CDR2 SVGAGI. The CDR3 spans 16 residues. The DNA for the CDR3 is TGTGCCAGCAGTCACTCGACACCCTATAGCAATCAGCCCCAGCATTTT. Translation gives CASSHSTPYSNQPQHF.